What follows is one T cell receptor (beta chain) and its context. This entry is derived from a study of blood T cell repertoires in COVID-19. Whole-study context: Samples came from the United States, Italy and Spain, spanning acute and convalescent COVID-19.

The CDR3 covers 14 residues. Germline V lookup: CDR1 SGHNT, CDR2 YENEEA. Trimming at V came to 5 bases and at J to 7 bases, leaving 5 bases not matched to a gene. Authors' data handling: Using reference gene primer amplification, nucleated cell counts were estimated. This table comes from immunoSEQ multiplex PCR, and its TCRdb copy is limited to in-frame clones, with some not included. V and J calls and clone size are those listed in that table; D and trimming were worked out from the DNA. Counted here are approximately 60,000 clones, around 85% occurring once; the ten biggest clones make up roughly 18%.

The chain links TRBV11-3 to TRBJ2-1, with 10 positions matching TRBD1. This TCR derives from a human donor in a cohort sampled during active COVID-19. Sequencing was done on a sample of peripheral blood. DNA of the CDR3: TGTGCCAGCAGCCCCCGGGACAGGGGTAATGAGCAGTTCTTC. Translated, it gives CASSPRDRGNEQFF.